This TCR beta chain is drawn from a study of shared clonotypes between healthy human individuals. Study outcomes and limitations: The sharing of about 5% of naive CD4 clonotypes was seen across several donors.

With regard to this clone: The antigen remains unidentified. The same CDR3 also results from other DNA sequences found in this sample.

This CDR3 region has 14 residues. The V end lost 1 base, the J end lost 3 bases, and 7 bases lay between the germline ends. Germline loops: CDR1 SGHRS, CDR2 YFSETQ. From CD4+ cells came CD45RA+ naive and CD45RA-negative memory subsets. Only in-frame clones appear in the TCRdb table, and some are missing; sequencing was by immunoSEQ multiplex PCR. Of approximately 700,000 clones detected, around four fifths appear once; the ten largest clones hold 1.5% to 2%. Material for sequencing was memory CD4+ T cells sorted from blood. The subset is: CD45RA-negative fraction. This chain links TRBV5-1 with TRBJ1-4; the D is unclear. The source of this sequence is a woman in her 30s in good health. The CDR3: CASSLRDPNEKLFF. CDR3 coding DNA: TGCGCCAGCAGCTTGAGGGATCCTAATGAAAAACTGTTTTTT.